Listed below are T cell receptor beta chains from one sample, sequenced in a study of PD-L1 blockade in urothelial cancer. The protocol was immunoSEQ multiplex PCR, while the TCRdb copy is restricted to in-frame clones and leaves out a portion. The table has over 70,000 clones, 70% to 90% seen once. The specimen was PBMCs, collected around atezolizumab (anti-PD-L1) treatment. Every receptor here comes from an older man with urothelial cancer. CDR3s include the opening cysteine and the closing phenylalanine or tryptophan. Each record gives: D gene, clone size, J gene, V gene, CDR3 protein, CDR3 DNA. The D gene is left open where the match is weak. Clone size is not always given. Where it is, it says once, few, many or a class for expanded clones.

d_call: NA
clone_size: NA
j_call: TRBJ1-1
v_call: TRBV6-1
cdr3_aa: CASSSGGTNTEAFF
cdr3_nt: TGTGCCAGCAGTTCGGGGGGAACGAACACTGAAGCTTTCTTT

d_call: TRBD2
clone_size: NA
j_call: TRBJ2-7
v_call: TRBV5-1
cdr3_aa: CASSLTSGSYYEQYF
cdr3_nt: TGCGCCAGCAGCTTGACTAGCGGATCCTACTACGAGCAGTACTTC

d_call: NA
clone_size: NA
j_call: TRBJ2-7
v_call: TRBV5-1
cdr3_aa: CASSLRGYEQYF
cdr3_nt: TGCGCCAGCAGCTTGCGCGGCTACGAGCAGTACTTC

d_call: TRBD1
clone_size: once
j_call: TRBJ1-1
v_call: TRBV7-8
cdr3_aa: CASSFGQGEAFF
cdr3_nt: TGTGCCAGCAGCTTCGGACAGGGAGAAGCTTTCTTT

d_call: TRBD2
clone_size: NA
j_call: TRBJ2-1
v_call: TRBV7-9
cdr3_aa: CASSLSGLAGGDEQFF
cdr3_nt: TGTGCCAGCAGCTTATCGGGTCTAGCGGGGGGGGATGAGCAGTTCTTC

d_call: TRBD2
clone_size: NA
j_call: TRBJ2-3
v_call: TRBV7-3
cdr3_aa: CASSLIGRGGGTDTQYF
cdr3_nt: TGTGCCAGCAGCTTAATAGGGCGGGGGGGAGGTACAGATACGCAGTATTTT

d_call: NA
clone_size: NA
j_call: TRBJ2-5
v_call: TRBV21-1
cdr3_aa: CASSKGWGTEETQYF
cdr3_nt: TGTGCCAGCAGCAAAGGGTGGGGGACAGAAGAGACCCAGTACTTC

d_call: NA
clone_size: NA
j_call: TRBJ2-2
v_call: TRBV4-2
cdr3_aa: CASSQEERLPNTGELFF
cdr3_nt: TGTGCCAGCAGCCAAGAGGAGCGGCTACCGAACACCGGGGAGCTGTTTTTT

d_call: NA
clone_size: NA
j_call: TRBJ1-4
v_call: TRBV9
cdr3_aa: CASSLTGATNEKLFF
cdr3_nt: TGTGCCAGCAGTCTAACAGGTGCAACTAATGAAAAACTGTTTTTT

d_call: NA
clone_size: NA
j_call: TRBJ2-5
v_call: TRBV5-1
cdr3_aa: CASSLSKRDQETQYF
cdr3_nt: TGCGCCAGCAGCTTGAGTAAACGGGACCAAGAGACCCAGTACTTC

d_call: NA
clone_size: NA
j_call: TRBJ2-7
v_call: TRBV27
cdr3_aa: CASSSDPRGEQYF
cdr3_nt: TGTGCCAGCAGTTCCGACCCACGGGGTGAGCAGTACTTC

d_call: NA
clone_size: NA
j_call: TRBJ2-7
v_call: TRBV6-5
cdr3_aa: CASSYSPRYEQYF
cdr3_nt: TGTGCCAGCAGTTACTCTCCCCGCTACGAGCAGTACTTC

d_call: NA
clone_size: NA
j_call: TRBJ2-5
v_call: TRBV7-9
cdr3_aa: CASSLGATAQYF
cdr3_nt: TGTGCCAGCAGCTTAGGGGCCACGGCCCAGTACTTC

d_call: TRBD2
clone_size: NA
j_call: TRBJ2-4
v_call: TRBV10-1
cdr3_aa: CASSGTSGGPILAKNIQYF
cdr3_nt: TGCGCCAGCAGTGGGACTAGCGGGGGGCCTATTCTAGCCAAAAACATTCAGTACTTC

d_call: TRBD1
clone_size: NA
j_call: TRBJ2-7
v_call: TRBV5-4
cdr3_aa: CASSPGQADSYEQYF
cdr3_nt: TGTGCCAGCAGCCCGGGACAGGCGGACTCCTACGAGCAGTACTTC

d_call: TRBD2
clone_size: NA
j_call: TRBJ2-1
v_call: TRBV5-4
cdr3_aa: CASSLAASGSYEQFF
cdr3_nt: TGTGCCAGCAGCTTGGCCGCTAGCGGGAGCTATGAGCAGTTCTTC

d_call: TRBD2
clone_size: once
j_call: TRBJ2-5
v_call: TRBV5-1
cdr3_aa: CASSSLSGGDSGWETQYF
cdr3_nt: TGCGCCAGCAGCTCCCTCAGCGGGGGCGACTCGGGGTGGGAGACCCAGTACTTC

d_call: TRBD2
clone_size: NA
j_call: TRBJ2-7
v_call: TRBV11-3
cdr3_aa: CASSPRSGRNYEQYF
cdr3_nt: TGTGCCAGCAGCCCCCGTAGCGGGAGAAACTACGAGCAGTACTTC

d_call: NA
clone_size: once
j_call: TRBJ2-1
v_call: TRBV12-5
cdr3_aa: CASGPLGGTEQFF
cdr3_nt: TGTGCTAGTGGTCCACTCGGGGGAACTGAGCAGTTCTTC

d_call: NA
clone_size: NA
j_call: TRBJ1-1
v_call: TRBV18
cdr3_aa: CASSAGLANTEAFF
cdr3_nt: TGTGCCAGCTCCGCTGGACTGGCGAACACTGAAGCTTTCTTT

d_call: TRBD1
clone_size: NA
j_call: TRBJ2-5
v_call: TRBV7-6
cdr3_aa: CASSSLDRQETQYF
cdr3_nt: TGTGCCAGCAGCTCGTTGGACAGGCAAGAGACCCAGTACTTC

d_call: TRBD1
clone_size: NA
j_call: TRBJ2-1
v_call: TRBV5-6
cdr3_aa: CASSFGTGLYNEQFF
cdr3_nt: TGTGCCAGCAGCTTCGGGACAGGGTTGTACAATGAGCAGTTCTTC

d_call: TRBD1
clone_size: NA
j_call: TRBJ2-7
v_call: TRBV5-1
cdr3_aa: CASSLLRDRPYEQYF
cdr3_nt: TGCGCCAGCAGCTTGCTCCGGGACAGGCCCTACGAGCAGTACTTC

d_call: NA
clone_size: NA
j_call: TRBJ2-1
v_call: TRBV7-2
cdr3_aa: CASSLAGASYNEQFF
cdr3_nt: TGTGCCAGCAGCTTAGCGGGAGCCTCCTACAATGAGCAGTTCTTC

d_call: NA
clone_size: few
j_call: TRBJ2-2
v_call: TRBV9
cdr3_aa: CASSTGPQNTGELFF
cdr3_nt: TGTGCCAGCAGTACTGGGCCCCAAAACACCGGGGAGCTGTTTTTT

d_call: TRBD1
clone_size: few
j_call: TRBJ1-3
v_call: TRBV11-1
cdr3_aa: CASSRDRRTKRTIYF
cdr3_nt: TGTGCCAGCAGCCGGGACAGGCGGACGAAACGCACCATATATTTT

d_call: NA
clone_size: NA
j_call: TRBJ1-1
v_call: TRBV6-1
cdr3_aa: CASSTTGNTEAFF
cdr3_nt: TGTGCCAGCAGTACCACAGGGAACACTGAAGCTTTCTTT

d_call: TRBD2
clone_size: NA
j_call: TRBJ2-7
v_call: TRBV6-5
cdr3_aa: CASRRGRDGTYEQYF
cdr3_nt: TGTGCCAGCAGACGGGGGAGGGACGGAACCTACGAGCAGTACTTC

d_call: NA
clone_size: NA
j_call: TRBJ2-1
v_call: TRBV5-1
cdr3_aa: CASSLQTGNEQFF
cdr3_nt: TGCGCCAGCAGCTTGCAGACCGGGAATGAGCAGTTCTTC

d_call: NA
clone_size: few
j_call: TRBJ1-1
v_call: TRBV30
cdr3_aa: CAWGHRWRVTEAFF
cdr3_nt: TGTGCCTGGGGCCATAGGTGGAGGGTCACTGAAGCTTTCTTT

d_call: NA
clone_size: few
j_call: TRBJ1-3
v_call: TRBV4-2
cdr3_aa: CASSQGRGGNTIYF
cdr3_nt: TGTGCCAGCAGCCAAGGGAGGGGTGGAAACACCATATATTTT

d_call: NA
clone_size: NA
j_call: TRBJ2-5
v_call: TRBV4-1
cdr3_aa: CASSPTGASGADGETQYF
cdr3_nt: TGCGCCAGCAGCCCGACAGGCGCTAGCGGAGCGGATGGGGAGACCCAGTACTTC

d_call: TRBD2
clone_size: NA
j_call: TRBJ2-2
v_call: TRBV7-3
cdr3_aa: CASSPSGNTGELFF
cdr3_nt: TGTGCCAGCAGCCCTAGCGGGAACACCGGGGAGCTGTTTTTT

d_call: TRBD1
clone_size: NA
j_call: TRBJ2-7
v_call: TRBV18
cdr3_aa: CASSPRTGTGYNEQYF
cdr3_nt: TGTGCCAGCTCACCACGAACCGGGACAGGGTACAACGAGCAGTACTTC

d_call: NA
clone_size: NA
j_call: TRBJ1-3
v_call: TRBV5-1
cdr3_aa: CASSLDAFPGFSGNTIYF
cdr3_nt: TGCGCCAGCAGCTTGGACGCGTTCCCGGGGTTCTCTGGAAACACCATATATTTT

d_call: TRBD1
clone_size: NA
j_call: TRBJ2-5
v_call: TRBV18
cdr3_aa: CASSTKSPGQDQETQYF
cdr3_nt: TGTGCCAGCTCAACAAAGAGCCCGGGACAGGACCAAGAGACCCAGTACTTC

d_call: NA
clone_size: NA
j_call: TRBJ2-5
v_call: TRBV7-2
cdr3_aa: CASSSNTLGTQYF
cdr3_nt: TGTGCCAGCAGCTCGAACACACTAGGGACCCAGTACTTC

d_call: TRBD2
clone_size: NA
j_call: TRBJ2-3
v_call: TRBV4-3
cdr3_aa: CASSQDSGNGLAGSSDTQYF
cdr3_nt: TGCGCCAGCAGCCAAGATAGCGGAAATGGACTAGCGGGTAGCTCAGATACGCAGTATTTT

d_call: NA
clone_size: NA
j_call: TRBJ2-1
v_call: TRBV7-2
cdr3_aa: CASSLATASYNEQFF
cdr3_nt: TGTGCCAGCAGCTTAGCCACAGCATCCTACAATGAGCAGTTCTTC

d_call: NA
clone_size: NA
j_call: TRBJ2-1
v_call: TRBV11-2
cdr3_aa: CASSAPRGRGQFF
cdr3_nt: TGTGCCAGCAGCGCCCCCAGGGGCCGGGGGCAGTTCTTC

d_call: NA
clone_size: once
j_call: TRBJ1-1
v_call: TRBV6-4
cdr3_aa: CASSSVEGTEAFF
cdr3_nt: TGTGCCAGCTCCTCGGTGGAGGGCACTGAAGCTTTCTTT

d_call: TRBD2
clone_size: once
j_call: TRBJ2-5
v_call: TRBV7-2
cdr3_aa: CASSLAGTSGQETQYF
cdr3_nt: TGTGCCAGCAGCTTAGCCGGGACTAGCGGGCAAGAGACCCAGTACTTC

d_call: NA
clone_size: NA
j_call: TRBJ1-2
v_call: TRBV10-3
cdr3_aa: CAISDSTTGIYGYTF
cdr3_nt: TGTGCCATCAGTGATTCTACAACAGGGATTTATGGCTACACCTTC

d_call: NA
clone_size: few
j_call: TRBJ2-3
v_call: TRBV6-6
cdr3_aa: CASSSSDREDTQYF
cdr3_nt: NA

d_call: TRBD2
clone_size: few
j_call: TRBJ2-5
v_call: TRBV6-1
cdr3_aa: CASSPLGRGGETQYF
cdr3_nt: TGTGCCAGCAGCCCCCTGGGGAGGGGAGGGGAGACCCAGTACTTC

d_call: NA
clone_size: NA
j_call: TRBJ1-2
v_call: TRBV19
cdr3_aa: CASSPPARGNYGYTF
cdr3_nt: TGTGCCAGTAGTCCCCCCGCGCGGGGGAACTATGGCTACACCTTC

d_call: NA
clone_size: NA
j_call: TRBJ2-4
v_call: TRBV2
cdr3_aa: CASSESGHSKNIQYF
cdr3_nt: TGTGCCAGCAGTGAAAGCGGTCATTCCAAAAACATTCAGTACTTC

d_call: NA
clone_size: NA
j_call: TRBJ2-3
v_call: TRBV2
cdr3_aa: CASNKGVLADTQYF
cdr3_nt: TGTGCCAGCAACAAAGGGGTCCTAGCGGATACGCAGTATTTT

d_call: NA
clone_size: once
j_call: TRBJ2-1
v_call: TRBV6-5
cdr3_aa: CASRDQSGSKQFF
cdr3_nt: TGTGCCAGCAGGGATCAATCGGGTAGCAAGCAGTTCTTC

d_call: NA
clone_size: NA
j_call: TRBJ2-7
v_call: TRBV5-4
cdr3_aa: CASSLADREGEQYF
cdr3_nt: TGTGCCAGCAGCTTGGCGGACAGGGAGGGCGAGCAGTACTTC

d_call: NA
clone_size: many
j_call: TRBJ1-2
v_call: TRBV2
cdr3_aa: CASSEGRWKGYTF
cdr3_nt: TGTGCCAGCAGTGAAGGCAGGTGGAAAGGCTACACCTTC

d_call: TRBD1
clone_size: NA
j_call: TRBJ1-2
v_call: TRBV5-1
cdr3_aa: CASSPGTGTYGYTF
cdr3_nt: TGCGCCAGCAGCCCGGGGACAGGGACCTATGGCTACACCTTC

d_call: TRBD1
clone_size: NA
j_call: TRBJ1-4
v_call: TRBV10-3
cdr3_aa: CAISVGQSEKLFF
cdr3_nt: TGTGCCATCAGTGTGGGACAGAGTGAAAAACTGTTTTTT